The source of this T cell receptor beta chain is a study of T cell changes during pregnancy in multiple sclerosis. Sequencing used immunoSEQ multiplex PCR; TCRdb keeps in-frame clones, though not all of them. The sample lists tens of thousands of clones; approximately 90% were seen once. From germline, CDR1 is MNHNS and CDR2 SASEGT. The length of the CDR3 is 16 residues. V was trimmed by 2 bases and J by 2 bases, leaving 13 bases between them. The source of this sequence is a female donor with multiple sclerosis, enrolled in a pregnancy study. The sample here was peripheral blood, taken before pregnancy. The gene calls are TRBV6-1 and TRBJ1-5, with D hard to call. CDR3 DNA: TGTGCCAGCAGTGAAAGTAGAGGGCTGGGCAATCAGCCCCAGCATTTT. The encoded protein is CASSESRGLGNQPQHF.